Below, 32 T cell receptor beta chains from the same sample are listed, as sequenced in a study of blood T cell repertoires in COVID-19. TCRdb's table, derived via immunoSEQ multiplex PCR, lists solely in-frame clones and lacks some. This table holds around 46,000 clones, approximately 86% found once. The sequenced sample was peripheral blood. The receptor source for this set is a human donor in a cohort sampled during active COVID-19.

The genes are TRBV2 and TRBJ2-3; TRBD1 is a possible D gene (6 bases). CDR1 SNHLY and CDR2 FYNNEI come from the germline V gene. V lost 7 bases and J lost 2, with 16 bases in between. This CDR3 spans 15 amino acids. DNA of the CDR3: TGTGCCAGCAACCCCGAACAGGGTTACACAGATACGCAGTATTTT. Translation: CASNPEQGYTDTQYF. Based on the CDR3 plus reference TRBV2 and TRBJ2-3, the full variable domain is EPEVTQTPSHQVTQMGQEVILRCVPISNHLYFYWYRQILGQKVEFLVSFYNNEISEKSEIFDDQFSVERPDGSNFTLKIRSTKLEDSAMYFCASNPEQGYTDTQYFGPGTRLTVL.

V and J are TRBV2 and TRBJ1-2; 11 bases line up with TRBD1. V lost 6 bases and J lost 8; bases outside the gene matches: 5. The length of the CDR3 is 13 residues. Germline assignment: CDR1 SNHLY and CDR2 FYNNEI. For the CDR3, the DNA is TGTGCCAGCAGGGACAGGGGGCGCTCGGGCTACACCTTC. Its protein is CASRDRGRSGYTF.

V and J are TRBV7-9 and TRBJ1-6; perhaps TRBD1 as D (5 bases). Germline V gene data show CDR1 as SEHNR and CDR2 as FQNEAQ (reference sequence). The CDR3 is made up of 14 amino acids. V gave up 2 bases and J gave up 7 bases, with 9 bases separating them. The DNA for the CDR3 is TGTGCCAGCAGCTTAAACCAGGGAAATTCACCCCTCCACTTT. Amino acid sequence: CASSLNQGNSPLHF.

V usage is TRBV6-6 and J usage is TRBJ1-2; TRBD1 aligns across 8 bases. The germline V gene has CDR1 MNHNY and CDR2 SVGAGI (reference sequence). V was clipped by 5 bases and J by 4 bases; unmatched bases: 15. The CDR3 runs to 17 residues. CDR3: CASSHTGGPGKIYGYTF. DNA of the CDR3: TGTGCCAGCAGTCACACAGGGGGGCCAGGGAAAATCTATGGCTACACCTTC.

The V call is TRBV19, the J call TRBJ2-5; D might be TRBD2 (7 bases). The CDR3 covers 14 residues. V dropped 5 bases and J dropped 5 bases, with 15 bases sitting between them. From germline, CDR1 is LNHDA and CDR2 SQIVND (reference sequence). The CDR3 region is CASSGGGPGETQYF. Written as DNA, the CDR3 is TGTGCCAGTAGTGGGGGGGGGCCGGGTGAGACCCAGTACTTC.

This sequence joins TRBV19 and TRBJ2-1; D perhaps matches TRBD1 (7 bases). This CDR3 spans 15 amino acids. V dropped 1 base and J dropped 7 bases, with 14 bases sitting between them. Germline CDR1 LNHDA, CDR2 SQIVND (reference sequence). This CDR3 is CASSIGQGGRNEQFF. Written as DNA, the CDR3 is TGTGCCAGTAGTATAGGACAGGGAGGTAGAAATGAGCAGTTCTTC.

This chain connects TRBV5-1 to TRBJ1-4, with a weak D call TRBD1 (5 bases). V lost 4 bases and J 12 bases, leaving 10 bases between the germline ends. Germline V gene sequence: CDR1 SGHRS, CDR2 YFSETQ. This CDR3 region has 11 residues. Here the CDR3 reads CASSHGGELFF. The CDR3, as DNA: TGCGCCAGCAGCCACGGAGGGGAACTGTTTTTT.

This clone occurred once. The chain combines TRBV5-8 with TRBJ1-2; TRBD1 aligns across 8 bases. The CDR3 runs 14 residues. J gave up 2 bases and V 4 bases, and 4 bases lay outside the gene matches. The germline V gene encodes CDR1 SGHTS and CDR2 YDEGEE. CDR3 protein: CASSPGQANYGYTF. CDR3 nucleotide sequence: TGTGCCAGCAGCCCGGGACAGGCCAACTATGGCTACACCTTC.

V is TRBV19 and J is TRBJ2-2; weak D call: TRBD2 (6 bases). Per the germline V gene, CDR1 is LNHDA and CDR2 is SQIVND (reference sequence). The CDR3 runs 16 residues. Trimming left V 0 bases short and J 0 bases short, with 8 bases between. The CDR3 region has the DNA TGTGCCAGTAGTATAGATCGGGGGACGAACACCGGGGAGCTGTTTTTT. It codes for CASSIDRGTNTGELFF.

In this sample, this clone turned up a few times. The rearrangement joins TRBV12-3 or TRBV12-4 to TRBJ1-2; D possibly corresponds to TRBD1 (5 bases). CDR3 length equals 13 residues. Trimming shortened V by 4 bases and J by 9 bases, and 15 bases separated the two germline ends. CDR3 residues: CASSSSGQQSYTF. DNA of the CDR3: TGTGCCAGCAGTTCTTCAGGGCAACAAAGCTACACCTTC.

The J gene is TRBJ2-7, the V gene TRBV18, with D possibly TRBD2 on 5 matching bases. From germline, CDR1 is KGHSH and CDR2 LQKENI. The length of the CDR3 is 14 residues. V was clipped by 5 bases and J by 4 bases, with 15 bases between them. The chain's CDR3 is CASSSTRSGYEQYF. The CDR3 nucleotides are TGTGCCAGCTCATCGACCCGGAGCGGATACGAGCAGTACTTC.

The chain recombines TRBV5-1 with TRBJ2-1; tentatively, D is TRBD2 (6 bases). The CDR3 extends over 13 amino acids. The germline V gene encodes CDR1 SGHRS and CDR2 YFSETQ. Deletions cut 4 bases from V and 4 bases from J, with 9 bases between. The chain's CDR3 is CASSLAPYNEQFF. DNA of the CDR3: TGCGCCAGCAGCCTAGCGCCGTACAATGAGCAGTTCTTC. The full variable domain, rest sourced from reference TRBV5-1 and TRBJ2-1, is KAGVTQTPRYLIKTRGQQVTLSCSPISGHRSVSWYQQTPGQGLQFLFEYFSETQRNKGNFPGRFSGRQFSNSRSEMNVSTLELGDSALYLCASSLAPYNEQFFGPGTRLTVL.

The chain is built from TRBV30 and TRBJ1-3; a weak D match, TRBD1 (6 bases). The germline CDR1 and CDR2 sequences are GTSNPN and SVGIG (reference sequence). Trimming took off 2 bases at V and 1 base at J, with 12 bases between the two ends. The CDR3 spans 15 residues. CDR3 DNA: TGTGCCTGGAGTATTACAGGGATTTCTGGAAACACCATATATTTT. Translating it yields CAWSITGISGNTIYF.

This rearrangement joins TRBV10-2 to TRBJ2-2, with 8 bases aligning to TRBD2. The CDR3 loop spans 14 amino acids. Per germline, CDR1 WSHSY and CDR2 SAAADI. V trimming: 5 bases; J trimming: 6 bases; junction bases outside the gene matches: 5. This chain's CDR3 is CASSLTSAAGELFF. Here the CDR3 DNA reads TGCGCCAGCAGTCTGACTAGCGCGGCCGGGGAGCTGTTTTTT.

The chain uses TRBV9 and TRBJ1-6; TRBD1 matches 10 bases. Germline V lookup: CDR1 SGDLS, CDR2 YYNGEE. This CDR3 contains 15 residues. V dropped 4 bases and J dropped 10; count of bases not matched to a gene: 8. CDR3 amino acids: CASSTTGTGESPLHF. CDR3 DNA sequence: TGTGCCAGCAGCACCACCGGGACAGGGGAATCACCCCTCCACTTT.

The chain is built from TRBV10-2 and TRBJ2-4; D possibly corresponds to TRBD1 (6 bases). Germline CDR1 is WSHSY and CDR2 is SAAADI. The V and J ends lost 2 bases and 7 bases respectively, with 18 bases between them. This CDR3 is 16 amino acids long. CDR3 residues: CASSETNAGVGNIQYF. In DNA, the CDR3 is TGCGCCAGCAGTGAGACTAACGCAGGGGTGGGCAACATTCAGTACTTC.

CDR3 coding DNA: TGTGCCATCAGCTTACAGCAGAACACTGAAGCTTTCTTT. Protein sequence: CAISLQQNTEAFF. The chain links TRBV10-3 to TRBJ1-1; D is uncertain. The germline CDR1 and CDR2 sequences are ENHRY and SYGVKD. There are 13 residues in the CDR3. V was pared by 6 bases and J by 1 base, with 9 bases between.

V and J are TRBV18 and TRBJ2-7; TRBD2 matches 9 bases. CDR1 and CDR2 (germline): KGHSH, LQKENI. Unmatched junction bases numbered 12, after V lost 2 bases and J lost 4 bases. CDR3 length: 17 amino acids. As DNA, the CDR3 is TGTGCCAGCTCACCAAATAGTCGGCTAGCGGGAAGATACGAGCAGTACTTC. Translated: CASSPNSRLAGRYEQYF. Supplemented by reference TRBV18 and TRBJ2-7, the full variable domain reads NAGVMQNPRHLVRRRGQEARLRCSPMKGHSHVYWYRQLPEEGLKFMVYLQKENIIDESGMPKERFSAEFPKEGPSILRIQQVVRGDSAAYFCASSPNSRLAGRYEQYFGPGTRLTVT.

This clone qualifies as medium-sized. The chain employs TRBV7-2 and TRBJ2-7, with 10 bases matching TRBD2. Trimming cost V 0 bases and J 3 bases; bases outside gene matches: 8. The CDR3 covers 17 residues. Germline V gene data show CDR1 as SGHTA and CDR2 as FQGNSA. The CDR3 is CASSLAEGLADRYEQYF. In DNA, the CDR3 is TGTGCCAGCAGCTTAGCCGAAGGACTAGCGGACCGCTACGAGCAGTACTTC.

This chain links TRBV7-9 with TRBJ1-1; D uncertain. The ends were cut back, 3 bases at V and 0 bases at J, with 5 bases in the middle. CDR1 and CDR2 from the germline V gene are SEHNR and FQNEAQ (reference sequence). The CDR3 has 13 residues. The chain's CDR3 is CASSFPMNTEAFF. The CDR3 DNA reads TGTGCCAGCAGCTTTCCCATGAACACTGAAGCTTTCTTT.

The chain employs TRBV19 and TRBJ2-1; TRBD2 matches at 7 bases. There are 16 residues in the CDR3. Germline trimming cut 6 bases from V and 8 bases from J; bases unmatched to any gene: 16. Germline V gene lookup returns CDR1 LNHDA and CDR2 SQIVND (reference sequence). The CDR3 is CASSPWGEGLDDEQFF. CDR3 DNA: TGTGCCAGTAGCCCCTGGGGGGAGGGCCTAGATGATGAGCAGTTCTTC.

This sequence joins TRBV18 and TRBJ2-1, with a possible D match to TRBD1 (6 bases). Germline V lookup: CDR1 KGHSH, CDR2 LQKENI. The CDR3 is 14 amino acids. The germline V and J ends were trimmed by 4 bases and 10 bases, with 17 bases remaining between them. CDR3 loop: CASSLSTSDREQFF. The CDR3 DNA reads as TGTGCCAGCTCACTGTCCACCAGCGACAGGGAGCAGTTCTTC.

This chain's CDR3 is CASSSTRTGGSSGANVLTF. The DNA for the CDR3 is TGTGCCAGCAGCTCTACAAGGACAGGGGGGAGCTCTGGGGCCAACGTCCTGACTTTC. This chain links TRBV7-9 with TRBJ2-6; 10 nucleotides align to TRBD1. V was clipped by 4 bases and J by 0 bases; unmatched bases: 9. The CDR3 length is 19 residues. From germline, CDR1 is SEHNR and CDR2 FQNEAQ (reference sequence).

A single count supports this clone. This sequence joins TRBV7-9 and TRBJ2-3; D perhaps matches TRBD2 (5 bases). The germline V gene has CDR1 SEHNR and CDR2 FQNEAQ (reference sequence). Between the trimmed V and J ends, which lost 5 bases and 2 bases, there was a span of 17 bases. The CDR3 extends over 16 amino acids. In nucleotides, the CDR3 is TGTGCCAGCAGCCCGACGAAGGACTTTTACACAGATACGCAGTATTTT. Translation: CASSPTKDFYTDTQYF.

Here the CDR3 reads CASSRDRPANYGYTF. The CDR3 region has the DNA TGTGCCAGCAGTCGGGACAGGCCTGCTAACTATGGCTACACCTTC. This chain joins TRBV6-6 and TRBJ1-2; 8 bases align to TRBD1. CDR1 is MNHNY and CDR2 is SVGAGI in the germline V gene (reference sequence). Losses at the gene ends were 5 bases for V and 0 bases for J; bases not matched to a gene: 5. There are 15 residues in the CDR3.

Only one count was recorded for this clone. The rearrangement joins TRBV5-1 to TRBJ1-4; no reliable D call. CDR1 is SGHRS and CDR2 is YFSETQ in the germline V gene. The CDR3 covers 14 residues. V was shortened by 4 bases and J by 5 bases, with 12 bases between the two germline ends. The CDR3 region is CASSRLPGNEKLFF. DNA of the CDR3: TGCGCCAGCAGCCGGCTCCCCGGGAATGAAAAACTGTTTTTT.

The chain uses TRBV20-1 and TRBJ2-3; 12 bases align to TRBD2. CDR1 and CDR2 (germline): DFQATT, SNEGSKA (reference sequence). CDR3 size: 16 residues. V trimming: 3 bases; J trimming: 6 bases; junction bases outside the gene matches: 10. CDR3 nucleotides: TGCAGTGCTAGTTGGCCGGGCCTAGCGGGGGGGGATACGCAGTATTTT. This translates into CSASWPGLAGGDTQYF.

Only one count was recorded for this clone. The chain joins TRBV7-8 to TRBJ2-7; TRBD1 is a possible D gene (6 bases). V lost 2 bases and J lost 5, with 13 bases in between. This CDR3 is built from 14 residues. Germline V lookup: CDR1 SGHVS, CDR2 FQNEAQ. The CDR3 reads CASSLQGNSDEQYF. The CDR3 region has the DNA TGTGCCAGCAGCTTACAGGGGAATAGCGACGAGCAGTACTTC.

The gene calls are TRBV6-5 and TRBJ2-1; tentative D call: TRBD1 (6 bases). CDR3 length equals 14 residues. Trimming shortened V by 2 bases and J by 2 bases, and 7 bases separated the two germline ends. Germline V gives CDR1 MNHEY, CDR2 SVGAGI. The CDR3 bases are TGTGCCAGCAGTTACGGGACACCCTACAATGAGCAGTTCTTC. Translated, it gives CASSYGTPYNEQFF.

This clone has only one observation. V gene TRBV27 combines with J gene TRBJ2-7, with D maybe TRBD1 (5 bases). The V end lost 2 bases, the J end lost 0 bases, and 8 bases lay between the germline ends. Germline lookup yields CDR1 MNHEY and CDR2 SMNVEV (reference sequence). This CDR3 contains 14 residues. DNA of the CDR3: TGTGCCAGCAGTTTAGCAGGGTTCTCCTACGAGCAGTACTTC. Its translation: CASSLAGFSYEQYF.

The chain carries TRBV10-3 and TRBJ1-1; D uncertain. Trimming pared 6 bases from V and 3 bases from J, leaving 11 bases between. The CDR3 length is 13 residues. Germline CDR1 ENHRY, CDR2 SYGVKD. CDR3 in DNA: TGTGCCATCAGGGCTACAGAATACACTGAAGCTTTCTTT. Protein: CAIRATEYTEAFF.

This clone was found once. This chain uses TRBV24-1 with TRBJ2-3; TRBD2 might be the D (6 bases). The CDR3 has 15 amino acids. Trimming removed 5 bases at V and 2 bases at J, with 13 bases between. Germline V CDR1 and CDR2: KGHDR, SFDVKD. CDR3 sequence (DNA): TGTGCCACCAGTGCCGGGACTTTCCTCACAGATACGCAGTATTTT. It specifies CATSAGTFLTDTQYF.